This is a list of T cell receptor beta chains from one sample in a study of T-cell memory formation after mild COVID-19. TCRdb re-called the 5' RACE reads with MiXCR, one entry per CDR3 protein. Here the sample spans about half a million distinct CDR3 sequences, about 20% being singletons. The sample taken for sequencing was PBMCs or a T cell subset sorted from them (not recorded which). These TCRs come from an adult woman who had mild COVID-19 (a few samples of this study predate the infection). Cell type and time point are not known. CDR3s include the opening cysteine and the closing phenylalanine or tryptophan. Each record gives: CDR3 length, D gene, clone size, V gene, J gene, CDR3 protein, CDR3 DNA. D genes are given only for firm matches. The size field is filled for only some rows; it gives once, few, many or a size class.

length: 16; D: TRBD2; size: few; V: TRBV5-1; J: TRBJ2-7; CDR3: CASRVTLAELSHEQYF; DNA: TGCGCCAGCAGAGTGACGCTAGCGGAGCTTTCCCACGAGCAGTACTTC
length: 16; D: .; size: .; V: TRBV7-9; J: TRBJ2-1; CDR3: CASSFYRGNPTDEQFF; DNA: TGTGCCAGCAGCTTCTACAGAGGCAACCCGACGGATGAGCAGTTCTTC
length: 12; D: .; size: .; V: TRBV3-1; J: TRBJ1-1; CDR3: CASSQVGQEAFF; DNA: TGTGCCAGCAGCCAAGTGGGTCAAGAAGCTTTCTTT
length: 12; D: .; size: .; V: TRBV30; J: TRBJ2-7; CDR3: CAWSVAGNEQYF; DNA: TGTGCCTGGAGTGTAGCAGGGAACGAGCAGTACTTC
length: 18; D: .; size: few; V: TRBV4-1; J: TRBJ2-2; CDR3: CASSQEPQGGASTGELFF; DNA: TGCGCCAGCAGCCAAGAGCCTCAGGGGGGGGCGAGCACCGGGGAGCTGTTTTTT
length: 16; D: TRBD2; size: .; V: TRBV5-1; J: TRBJ2-1; CDR3: CASSLAALAGGNEQFF; DNA: TGCGCCAGCAGCTTGGCCGCACTAGCGGGGGGGAATGAGCAGTTCTTC
length: 15; D: .; size: .; V: TRBV20-1; J: TRBJ1-1; CDR3: CSARAYRAQNTEAFF; DNA: TGCAGTGCTAGGGCCTACAGGGCCCAGAACACTGAAGCTTTCTTT
length: 12; D: .; size: .; V: TRBV18; J: TRBJ1-4; CDR3: CASSSDRRELFF; DNA: TGTGCCAGCTCATCCGACAGGAGGGAACTGTTTTTT
length: 14; D: .; size: many; V: TRBV20-1; J: TRBJ2-5; CDR3: CSAREGAEQETQYF; DNA: TGCAGTGCTAGAGAAGGAGCGGAACAAGAGACCCAGTACTTC
length: 16; D: TRBD2; size: .; V: TRBV11-2; J: TRBJ2-1; CDR3: CASSLGAGGPRVEQFF; DNA: TGTGCCAGCAGCTTAGGTGCGGGGGGGCCAAGGGTTGAGCAGTTCTTC
length: 17; D: TRBD1; size: few; V: TRBV18; J: TRBJ1-1; CDR3: CASSPKGTGVKSTEAFF; DNA: TGTGCCAGCTCACCAAAGGGGACAGGGGTCAAGAGCACTGAAGCTTTCTTT
length: 18; D: TRBD2; size: few; V: TRBV5-1; J: TRBJ2-1; CDR3: CASSSGLAGGFGPNEQFF; DNA: TGCGCCAGCAGCTCTGGACTAGCGGGGGGCTTTGGGCCCAATGAGCAGTTCTTC